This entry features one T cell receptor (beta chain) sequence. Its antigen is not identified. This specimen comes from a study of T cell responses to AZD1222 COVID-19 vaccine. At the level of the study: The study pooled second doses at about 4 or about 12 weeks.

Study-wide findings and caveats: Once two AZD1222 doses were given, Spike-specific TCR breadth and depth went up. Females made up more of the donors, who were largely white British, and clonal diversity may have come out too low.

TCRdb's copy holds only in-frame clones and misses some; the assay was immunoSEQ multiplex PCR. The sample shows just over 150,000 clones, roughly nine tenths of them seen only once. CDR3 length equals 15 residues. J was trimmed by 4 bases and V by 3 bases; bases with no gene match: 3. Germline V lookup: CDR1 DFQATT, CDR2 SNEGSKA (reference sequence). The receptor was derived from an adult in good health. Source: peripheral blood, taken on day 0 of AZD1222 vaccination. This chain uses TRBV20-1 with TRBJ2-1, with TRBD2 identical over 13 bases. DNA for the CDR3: TGCAGTGCTAGTCCACTAGCGGGAGGGTACAATGAGCAGTTCTTC. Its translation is CSASPLAGGYNEQFF.